The entry below gives a single T cell receptor (beta chain) sequence along with its context. The sample originates from a study of blood T cell repertoires in COVID-19. The V gene's germline CDR1 is SEHNR and CDR2 FQNEAQ (reference sequence). V dropped 0 bases and J dropped 9 bases, with 3 bases sitting between them. The CDR3 spans 11 residues. Sequencing was performed with immunoSEQ multiplex PCR; in TCRdb, only in-frame clones are kept and a portion is missing. The table shows about 290,000 clones, with about nine tenths occurring only once. The sample comprised peripheral blood. The J gene is TRBJ2-1, the V gene TRBV7-9; D gene ambiguous. The source is a woman between 35 and 50 years old who had recovered from COVID-19. DNA for the CDR3: TGTGCCAGCAGCTTAGCGAGTGAGCAGTTCTTC. Its translation: CASSLASEQFF.